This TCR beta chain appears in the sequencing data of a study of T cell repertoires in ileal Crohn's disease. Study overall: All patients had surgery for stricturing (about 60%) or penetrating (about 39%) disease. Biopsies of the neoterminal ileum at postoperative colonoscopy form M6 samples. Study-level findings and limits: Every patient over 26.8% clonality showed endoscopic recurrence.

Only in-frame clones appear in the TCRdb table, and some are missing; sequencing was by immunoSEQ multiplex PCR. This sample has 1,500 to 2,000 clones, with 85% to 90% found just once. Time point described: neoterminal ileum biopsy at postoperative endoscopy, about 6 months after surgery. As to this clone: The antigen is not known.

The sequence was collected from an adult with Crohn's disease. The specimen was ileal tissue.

The DNA of the CDR3 is TGTGCCATCAGTGCGGGAAGCGGCTACACCTTC. Its protein is CAISAGSGYTF. V and J are TRBV10-3 and TRBJ1-2; no clear D gene. The CDR3 extends over 11 amino acids. In germline, CDR1 is ENHRY, CDR2 SYGVKD. Trimming pared 4 bases from V and 8 bases from J, leaving 8 bases between.